A single sample is the source of the 11 T cell receptor beta chains below, sequenced in a study of blood T cell repertoires in COVID-19. The repertoire was sequenced with immunoSEQ multiplex PCR; TCRdb's copy has only in-frame clones and lacks some. The sample holds 150,000 to 200,000 clones, approximately 84% seen once. The sample was PBMCs or T cells enriched from blood (not recorded which). Source of these receptors: a woman aged 40 to 50 with acute COVID-19.

The V gene is TRBV11-2, the J gene TRBJ1-3, with TRBD1 identical over 9 bases. CDR1 and CDR2 (germline): SGHAT, FQNNGV. After removal of 2 bases from V and 2 bases from J, the junction contained 10 bases not matched to a gene. The CDR3 loop spans 18 amino acids. Here the CDR3 DNA reads TGTGCCAGCAGCTTAAGGGGGCCGGGACAGGGCACTGGAAACACCATATATTTT. Its translation is CASSLRGPGQGTGNTIYF.

V usage is TRBV2 and J usage is TRBJ2-7; D possibly corresponds to TRBD2 (5 bases). The CDR3 has 14 amino acids. The germline CDR1 and CDR2 sequences are SNHLY and FYNNEI. V shed 3 bases and J shed 6 bases, with 15 bases lying between them. The DNA of the CDR3 is TGTGCCAGCAGTGAGTCTACAGCGGACCTCGAGCAGTACTTC. Translation: CASSESTADLEQYF.

The J gene is TRBJ2-1, the V gene TRBV10-3, with 7 bases fitting TRBD2. J was trimmed by 10 bases and V by 2 bases; bases with no gene match: 11. Looked up from germline, CDR1 is ENHRY and CDR2 is SYGVKD. The CDR3 is made up of 15 amino acids. CDR3 protein: CAISEERDWTWEQFF. As DNA, the CDR3 is TGTGCCATCAGTGAGGAGCGGGATTGGACATGGGAGCAGTTCTTC.

The chain recombines TRBV27 with TRBJ2-7, with 7 bases that match TRBD1. This CDR3 is built from 12 residues. Unmatched junction bases numbered 6, after V lost 11 bases and J lost 2 bases. Germline assignment: CDR1 MNHEY and CDR2 SMNVEV (reference sequence). The CDR3, as DNA: TGTGCCGGTCGACAGGGTACCTACGAGCAGTACGTC. This encodes CAGRQGTYEQYV.

This clone was recorded only once. The chain has TRBV19 and TRBJ1-4; D not resolved. The CDR3 spans 12 residues. V lost 5 bases and J 10 bases, leaving 11 bases between the germline ends. Germline lookup yields CDR1 LNHDA and CDR2 SQIVND (reference sequence). The CDR3 DNA is TGTGCCAGTAGTGAGGGCTTTCGAAAACTGTTTTTT. Translating gives CASSEGFRKLFF.

The chain recombines TRBV7-3 with TRBJ1-6, with TRBD1 as a possible D gene (5 bases). V lost 3 bases to trimming and J lost 8 bases, with 11 bases between them. CDR1 is SGHTA and CDR2 is FQGTGA in the germline V gene. The CDR3 has 14 amino acids. The chain's CDR3 is CASSLEGFDSPLHF. The CDR3 nucleotides read TGTGCCAGCAGCTTGGAGGGGTTCGATTCACCCCTCCACTTT. Together with reference TRBV7-3 and TRBJ1-6, the CDR3 gives the full variable domain: GAGVSQTPSNKVTEKGKYVELRCDPISGHTALYWYRQSLGQGPEFLIYFQGTGAADDSGLPNDRFFAVRPEGSVSTLKIQRTERGDSAVYLCASSLEGFDSPLHFGNGTRLTVT.

CDR3 sequence (DNA): TGCGCCAGCGGGCTGACAGGGGGGACTGAAGCTTTCTTT. As protein: CASGLTGGTEAFF. The gene calls are TRBV5-1 and TRBJ1-1, with 9 bases fitting TRBD1. V gave up 7 bases and J gave up 5 bases; unmatched junction bases: 6. The CDR3 sequence is 13 residues long. CDR1 is SGHRS, CDR2 YFSETQ, per germline. Supplemented by reference TRBV5-1 and TRBJ1-1, the full variable domain reads KAGVTQTPRYLIKTRGQQVTLSCSPISGHRSVSWYQQTPGQGLQFLFEYFSETQRNKGNFPGRFSGRQFSNSRSEMNVSTLELGDSALYLCASGLTGGTEAFFGQGTRLTVV.

V is TRBV6-5 and J is TRBJ1-4, with a weak D call TRBD1 (6 bases). V lost 6 bases, J lost 8 bases, and 16 bases lay in between. Germline V gene lookup returns CDR1 MNHEY and CDR2 SVGAGI. The CDR3 extends over 14 amino acids. Here the CDR3 DNA reads TGTGCCAGCAGACTCCAGGGGTTCGTGGAAAAACTGTTTTTT. It specifies CASRLQGFVEKLFF.

The chain recombines TRBV2 with TRBJ1-5; D unclear. Germline CDR1 is SNHLY and CDR2 is FYNNEI. The CDR3 extends over 14 amino acids. V lost 4 bases and J 6 bases, leaving 13 bases between the germline ends. CDR3 bases: TGTGCCAGCAGTGGATTTTCCGGTTCTCAGCCCCAGCATTTT. Amino acids: CASSGFSGSQPQHF.

The V call is TRBV12-5, the J call TRBJ2-1; D might be TRBD1 (5 bases). The CDR3 sequence is 15 residues long. Trimming removed 5 bases at V and 0 bases at J, with 11 bases between. Germline V gives CDR1 LGHNT, CDR2 FRNRAP. The CDR3 sequence: CASGLQGYSYNEQFF. The CDR3 region has the DNA TGTGCTAGTGGTCTGCAGGGATACTCCTACAATGAGCAGTTCTTC.

This clone turned up a few times. This chain joins TRBV21-1 and TRBJ2-5; the table assigns TRBD2, which was not confirmed against the DNA. TRBV21-1 is annotated as a pseudogene. This CDR3 is 12 amino acids long. The CDR3 reads CASSVAVETQYF. For the CDR3, the DNA is TGTGCCAGCTCGGTAGCCGTAGAGACCCAGTACTTC.